Below, 8 T cell receptor beta chains from the same sample are listed, as sequenced in a study of blood T cell repertoires in COVID-19 (dated by TCRdb to the early 2020s). The library came from the immunoSEQ multiplex PCR assay. Held by TCRdb, this immuneACCESS table contains in-frame sequences only and omits some clones. Under half of the omission traces to an unresolved V gene where checked; the cause of the rest is unknown. A total of some 150,000 clones appear in this sample, roughly 90% of them only once. 1.2% of the sample is in the top ten clones. Material for sequencing was PBMCs or T cells enriched from blood (not recorded which). The receptors were gathered from a woman in her 30s with acute COVID-19.

This clone was seen more than once but under ten times. The genes are TRBV7-8 and TRBJ2-1; TRBD2 might be the D (6 bases). Germline CDR1 is SGHVS and CDR2 is FQNEAQ. The CDR3 sequence is 13 residues long. Trimming stripped 3 bases from V and 9 bases from J, with 12 bases between. The CDR3 nucleotides are TGTGCCAGCAGCTTCCACGGCGGGACTGAGCAGTTCTTC. Protein product: CASSFHGGTEQFF. Based on the CDR3 plus reference TRBV7-8 and TRBJ2-1, the full variable domain is GAGVSQSPRYKVAKRGQDVALRCDPISGHVSLFWYQQALGQGPEFLTYFQNEAQLDKSGLPSDRFFAERPEGSVSTLKIQRTQQEDSAVYLCASSFHGGTEQFFGPGTRLTVL.

The genes are TRBV18 and TRBJ1-1; TRBD1 matches 9 bases. This CDR3 contains 15 residues. Germline-derived CDR1 and CDR2 are KGHSH and LQKENI. Trimming took 3 bases from V and 4 from J; bases not matched to a gene: 6. The CDR3: CASSPTTGGTTEAFF. The CDR3 coding sequence is TGTGCCAGCTCACCTACGACAGGGGGTACCACTGAAGCTTTCTTT.

The chain recombines TRBV5-4 with TRBJ1-1; tentatively, D is TRBD1 (6 bases). This CDR3 is built from 16 residues. In germline, CDR1 is SGHNT, CDR2 YYREEE (reference sequence). V dropped 4 bases and J dropped 5 bases, with 21 bases sitting between them. Here the CDR3 DNA reads TGTGCCAGCAGCGTCGGTACGAGGGGGAGGGAAACTGAAGCTTTCTTT. Encoded protein: CASSVGTRGRETEAFF.

This chain uses TRBV10-3 with TRBJ2-2, with 7 bases identical to TRBD2. The trim removed 3 bases at V and 5 bases at J, leaving 9 bases unmatched. Germline loops: CDR1 ENHRY, CDR2 SYGVKD. The CDR3 contains 16 residues. For the CDR3, the DNA is TGTGCCATCAGTGACGGGTCAGGGAGGGATACCGGGGAGCTGTTTTTT. Protein: CAISDGSGRDTGELFF.

This clone turned up a few times. The V gene is TRBV7-2, the J gene TRBJ2-5; TRBD1 agrees at 7 bases. Germline V CDR1 and CDR2: SGHTA, FQGNSA. The CDR3 is 13 amino acids. The junction had 5 bases not matched to a gene; V was cut back by 5 bases and J by 5 bases. CDR3 nucleotides: TGTGCCAGCAGCCTGACAGGGTTGGAGACCCAGTACTTC. This translates into CASSLTGLETQYF.

V usage is TRBV30 and J usage is TRBJ1-2, with 7 bases lining up with TRBD1. The V segment lost 2 bases and the J segment 0 bases; nucleotides outside the gene matches: 6. The length of the CDR3 is 15 residues. Germline V gives CDR1 GTSNPN, CDR2 SVGIG (reference sequence). CDR3 nucleotides: TGTGCCTGGAGTACGGGACAGCCGGCTAACTATGGCTACACCTTC. Protein sequence: CAWSTGQPANYGYTF. The full variable domain, rest sourced from reference TRBV30 and TRBJ1-2, is SQTIHQWPATLVQPVGSPLSLECTVEGTSNPNLYWYRQAAGRGLQLLFYSVGIGQISSEVPQNLSASRPQDRQFILSSKKLLLSDSGFYLCAWSTGQPANYGYTFGSGTRLTVV.

The CDR3: CASRDRDNSPLHF. CDR3 in DNA: TGTGCCAGCAGGGACAGAGATAATTCACCCCTCCACTTT. This sequence joins TRBV25-1 and TRBJ1-6; D is perhaps TRBD1 (6 bases). The CDR3 has 13 residues. V was pared by 6 bases and J by 5 bases, with 8 bases between. From germline, CDR1 is MGHDK and CDR2 SYGVNS.

The rearrangement uses TRBV27 and TRBJ2-2; tentatively, D is TRBD2 (6 bases). The CDR3 spans 14 residues. Germline CDR1 MNHEY, CDR2 SMNVEV (reference sequence). V lost 5 bases, J lost 9 bases, and 16 bases lay in between. The CDR3 is CASSPRLEMRELFF. The CDR3, as DNA: TGTGCCAGCAGTCCTAGACTAGAGATGAGGGAGCTGTTTTTT.